These 12 T cell receptor beta chains originate from one sample sequenced in a study of blood T cell repertoires in COVID-19. Sequenced by immunoSEQ multiplex PCR; TCRdb stores in-frame clones only, minus some. The sample consists of roughly 35,000 clones, 80% of them appearing once. What was sequenced was peripheral blood. The source is a man older than 75 with acute or convalescent COVID-19.

The chain has TRBV19 and TRBJ1-5; possibly TRBD1 for D (6 bases). This CDR3 comprises 15 residues. CDR1 LNHDA and CDR2 SQIVND come from the germline V gene (reference sequence). Trimming stripped 0 bases from V and 7 bases from J, with 13 bases between. CDR3 coding DNA: TGTGCCAGTAGTATAGAGGGCTGGGGGCGACAGCCCCAGCATTTT. It yields the protein CASSIEGWGRQPQHF. The variable domain in full, completed from reference TRBV19 and TRBJ1-5, reads DGGITQSPKYLFRKEGQNVTLSCEQNLNHDAMYWYRQDPGQGLRLIYYSQIVNDFQKGDIAEGYSVSREKKESFPLTVTSAQKNPTAFYLCASSIEGWGRQPQHFGDGTRLSIL.

This chain links TRBV7-3 with TRBJ2-1; 13 bases align to TRBD2. CDR3 length equals 15 residues. Trimming at V came to 0 bases and at J to 7 bases, leaving 0 bases not matched to a gene. Germline V CDR1 and CDR2: SGHTA, FQGTGA. The CDR3 is CASSLTLAGGNEQFF. The CDR3 DNA follows: TGTGCCAGCAGCTTAACACTAGCGGGAGGGAATGAGCAGTTCTTC.

This clone was recorded only once. This chain uses TRBV5-1 with TRBJ1-3; 10 bases are a match to TRBD1. Germline CDR1 is SGHRS and CDR2 is YFSETQ. V lost 8 bases, J lost 2 bases, and 19 bases stayed unmatched. The CDR3 runs 19 residues. CDR3 bases: TGCGCCAGTAGAGCTGGACAGGGGGTAGGGAAAATCGCTGGAAACACCATATATTTT. Translated: CASRAGQGVGKIAGNTIYF.

A single count supports this clone. The chain joins TRBV19 to TRBJ2-1, with 11 bases that match TRBD2. The V gene's germline CDR1 is LNHDA and CDR2 SQIVND (reference sequence). CDR3 length equals 15 residues. J lost 8 bases, V lost 3 bases, and 6 bases had no gene match. The CDR3 sequence is CASSITSGSFHEQFF. The CDR3 coding sequence is TGTGCCAGTAGTATCACTAGCGGGAGCTTTCATGAGCAGTTCTTC.

This chain joins TRBV15 and TRBJ2-7, with D possibly matching TRBD2 (5 bases). V lost 0 bases and J 4 bases, leaving 7 bases between the germline ends. CDR3 size: 13 residues. CDR1 LNHNV and CDR2 YYDKDF come from the germline V gene (reference sequence). CDR3 sequence: CATSRDRGYEQYF. CDR3 nucleotide sequence: TGTGCCACCAGCAGAGATCGGGGTTACGAGCAGTACTTC.

This sequence joins TRBV19 and TRBJ2-1; D is perhaps TRBD1 (6 bases). The germline V and J ends were trimmed by 5 bases and 5 bases, with 13 bases remaining between them. The germline CDR1 and CDR2 sequences are LNHDA and SQIVND (reference sequence). The CDR3 has 14 residues. The CDR3 bases are TGTGCCAGTAGTGGGGGACATATAGACAATGAGCAGTTCTTC. Translated, it gives CASSGGHIDNEQFF.

The chain is built from TRBV9 and TRBJ1-3, with D perhaps TRBD1 (6 bases). V gave up 2 bases and J gave up 5 bases, with 14 bases separating them. The CDR3 length is 15 residues. Germline CDR1 and CDR2: SGDLS and YYNGEE. This CDR3 reads CASSVDRQMRNTIYF. CDR3 nucleotide sequence: TGTGCCAGCAGCGTGGACAGACAGATGCGAAACACCATATATTTT.

CDR3 protein: CASSYSRGFNYGYTF. The CDR3 bases are TGTGCCAGCAGTTACAGTCGGGGGTTTAACTATGGCTACACCTTC. This rearrangement joins TRBV6-5 to TRBJ1-2; D may be TRBD1 (5 bases). V was clipped by 2 bases and J by 1 base, with 11 bases between them. The length of the CDR3 is 15 residues. CDR1 MNHEY and CDR2 SVGAGI come from the germline V gene.

The J gene is TRBJ1-2, the V gene TRBV28; tentatively, D is TRBD1 (6 bases). V was shortened by 2 bases and J by 2 bases, with 15 bases between the two germline ends. Germline-derived CDR1 and CDR2 are MDHEN and SYDVKM. The CDR3 covers 16 residues. CDR3 region: CASSLLTGSGNYGYTF. CDR3 in DNA: TGTGCCAGCAGTTTACTGACAGGATCGGGGAACTATGGCTACACCTTC.

The chain carries TRBV4-2 and TRBJ2-7; D might be TRBD2 (6 bases). With 0 bases removed from V and 4 bases from J, the gap between germline ends came to 13 bases. This CDR3 region has 15 residues. Looked up from germline, CDR1 is LGHNA and CDR2 is YNFKEQ. CDR3 coding DNA: TGTGCCAGCAGCCAAGAAGGCGGGAACCAATACGAGCAGTACTTC. The encoded protein is CASSQEGGNQYEQYF.

The rearrangement joins TRBV5-5 to TRBJ2-5; 8 bases are a match to TRBD1. V gave up 1 base and J gave up 4 bases; unmatched junction bases: 6. The CDR3 has 15 amino acids. Per the germline V gene, CDR1 is SGHKS and CDR2 is YYEKEE (reference sequence). CDR3 DNA: TGTGCCAGCAGCTTGTTTCAGGGGGCGTCAGAGACCCAGTACTTC. It is translated as CASSLFQGASETQYF.

This rearrangement joins TRBV3-1 (or the pseudogene TRBV3-2) to TRBJ1-3; tentative D call: TRBD1 (5 bases). The CDR3 has 18 residues. In germline, CDR1 is LGHDT, CDR2 YNNKEL (reference sequence). V was cut by 0 bases and J by 0 bases, with 15 bases left in between. The chain's CDR3 is CASSQDAGPTGSGNTIYF. The CDR3, as DNA: TGTGCCAGCAGCCAAGACGCGGGACCGACCGGCTCTGGAAACACCATATATTTT.